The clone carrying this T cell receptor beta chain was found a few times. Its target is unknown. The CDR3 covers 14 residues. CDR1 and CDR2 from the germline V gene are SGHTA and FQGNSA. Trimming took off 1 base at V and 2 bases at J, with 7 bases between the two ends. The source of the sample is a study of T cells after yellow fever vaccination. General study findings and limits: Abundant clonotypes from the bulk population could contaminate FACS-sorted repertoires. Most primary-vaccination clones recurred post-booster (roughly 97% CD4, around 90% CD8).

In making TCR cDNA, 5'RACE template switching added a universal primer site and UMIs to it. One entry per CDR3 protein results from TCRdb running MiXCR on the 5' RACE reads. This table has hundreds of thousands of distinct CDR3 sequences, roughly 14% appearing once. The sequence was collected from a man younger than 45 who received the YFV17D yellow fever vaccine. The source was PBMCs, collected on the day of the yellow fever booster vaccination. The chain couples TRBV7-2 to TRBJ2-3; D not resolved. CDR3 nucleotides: TGTGCCAGCAGCTTAGGCCCCCTCACAGATACGCAGTATTTT. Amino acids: CASSLGPLTDTQYF.